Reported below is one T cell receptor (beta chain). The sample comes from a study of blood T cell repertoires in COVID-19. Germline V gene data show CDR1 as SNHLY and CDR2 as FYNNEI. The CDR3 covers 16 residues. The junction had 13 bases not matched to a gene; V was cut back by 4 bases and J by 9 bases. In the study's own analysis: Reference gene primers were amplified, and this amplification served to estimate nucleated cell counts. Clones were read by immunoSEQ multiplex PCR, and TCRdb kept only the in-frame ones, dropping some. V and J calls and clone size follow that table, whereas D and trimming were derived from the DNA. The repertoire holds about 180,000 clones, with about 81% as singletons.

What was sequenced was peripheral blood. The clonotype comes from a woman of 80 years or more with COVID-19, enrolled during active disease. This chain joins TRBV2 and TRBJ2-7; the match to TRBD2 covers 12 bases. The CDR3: CASSGLAGVAGGRQYF. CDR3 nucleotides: TGTGCCAGCAGTGGACTAGCGGGGGTTGCAGGCGGTAGGCAGTACTTC. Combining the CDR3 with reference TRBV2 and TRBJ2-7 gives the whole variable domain EPEVTQTPSHQVTQMGQEVILRCVPISNHLYFYWYRQILGQKVEFLVSFYNNEISEKSEIFDDQFSVERPDGSNFTLKIRSTKLEDSAMYFCASSGLAGVAGGRQYFGPGTRLTVT.